This TCR beta chain is from a study of T cells in Graves' hyperthyroidism and ophthalmopathy. Overall study findings and caveats: The model foresaw ophthalmopathy a median roughly 6 months prior to onset. Clonotypes that were expanded in thyroid above 0.001 mostly appeared in blood too.

TCR beta CDR3 sequences were amplified from RNA transcripts. In the first-round RT-PCR of the TCR CDR3, the HTBI primer set was used. TCRdb recomputed calls from the multiplex PCR reads with MiXCR, one row per CDR3 protein. The sample holds 480,000 or so distinct CDR3 sequences, approximately 49% seen once. Researchers barred patients who had uncontrolled infection, other autoimmune disease, pregnancy or lactation. Notes on this clonotype: Its antigen remains unknown.

The CDR3 is 14 amino acids. V lost 7 bases, J lost 5 bases, and 8 bases stayed unmatched. The sequence came from an adult woman with Graves' disease, either hyperthyroidism or ophthalmopathy (not recorded which). The chain employs TRBV12-3 or TRBV12-4 and TRBJ2-3, with TRBD2 matching over 8 bases. Sequencing was done on a sample of peripheral blood or thyroid tissue (not recorded which). DNA of the CDR3: TGTGCCAGCATGGAGAGCGGGAGCGGAGATACGCAGTATTTT. It codes for CASMESGSGDTQYF.